The sample holds many counts of the clone carrying this TCR beta chain. MiXCR was run by TCRdb on the 5' RACE reads, yielding one entry per CDR3 protein. The sample comprises some 11,000 distinct CDR3 sequences, approximately 4% of which are singletons, and more than 6.5% rests with the top ten. The time point was: sample taken at primary tumor resection. Sequencing covered unsorted whole RNA taken from tumor, nontumor lung or frozen PBMC. These data belong to a study of spatial heterogeneity in lung cancer. This sequence originates from a male donor with early-stage non-small cell lung cancer. Sequences were derived from normal lung tissue next to the tumor, sampled at surgery.

The CDR3 is CAWRAGLAGGQETQYF. Here the CDR3 DNA reads TGTGCCTGGAGAGCGGGACTAGCGGGAGGGCAAGAGACCCAGTACTTC. V gene TRBV30 combines with J gene TRBJ2-5, with 16 bases that match TRBD2. V gave up 3 bases and J gave up 2 bases; unmatched junction bases: 3. CDR3 length: 16 amino acids. Germline values: CDR1 GTSNPN, CDR2 SVGIG (reference sequence).